The clone carrying this TCR beta chain has only a few counts. Its antigen is unknown. This sample was taken from a study of cytomegalovirus exposure and HLA in healthy donors. General study points: CMV serostatus was the sole immune exposure data available. Clonal expansion was found to be greater in HLA-associated TCR beta chains than in equally common others in a later analysis. In a later analysis, TCR beta V- and J-gene trimming showed a link to a missense DCLRE1C variant. Fewer N-insertions (relative to the approximately 670-donor mean) were reportedly seen in an Asian-associated ancestry cluster in a later analysis.

Germline V gene lookup returns CDR1 SGHRS and CDR2 YFSETQ. CDR3 length: 15 amino acids. The ends lost 0 bases at V and 4 bases at J; junction bases unmatched: 4. PCR employed 60 Vbeta and 13 Jbeta primers. Clones were sequenced by immunoSEQ multiplex PCR, and TCRdb holds only the in-frame ones, with some missing. The profile covers 160,000 or so clones, with more than 65% appearing a single time and approximately 1.2% taken by the ten largest. The sequence was obtained from a man aged 50 to 59 in good health and CMV-seropositive. J is TRBJ2-7 and V is TRBV5-1; 10 nucleotides line up with TRBD2. Sequenced input: PBMCs. This CDR3 reads CASSLGSGGSYEQYF. The CDR3 nucleotides read TGCGCCAGCAGCTTGGGTAGCGGGGGGTCGTACGAGCAGTACTTC.